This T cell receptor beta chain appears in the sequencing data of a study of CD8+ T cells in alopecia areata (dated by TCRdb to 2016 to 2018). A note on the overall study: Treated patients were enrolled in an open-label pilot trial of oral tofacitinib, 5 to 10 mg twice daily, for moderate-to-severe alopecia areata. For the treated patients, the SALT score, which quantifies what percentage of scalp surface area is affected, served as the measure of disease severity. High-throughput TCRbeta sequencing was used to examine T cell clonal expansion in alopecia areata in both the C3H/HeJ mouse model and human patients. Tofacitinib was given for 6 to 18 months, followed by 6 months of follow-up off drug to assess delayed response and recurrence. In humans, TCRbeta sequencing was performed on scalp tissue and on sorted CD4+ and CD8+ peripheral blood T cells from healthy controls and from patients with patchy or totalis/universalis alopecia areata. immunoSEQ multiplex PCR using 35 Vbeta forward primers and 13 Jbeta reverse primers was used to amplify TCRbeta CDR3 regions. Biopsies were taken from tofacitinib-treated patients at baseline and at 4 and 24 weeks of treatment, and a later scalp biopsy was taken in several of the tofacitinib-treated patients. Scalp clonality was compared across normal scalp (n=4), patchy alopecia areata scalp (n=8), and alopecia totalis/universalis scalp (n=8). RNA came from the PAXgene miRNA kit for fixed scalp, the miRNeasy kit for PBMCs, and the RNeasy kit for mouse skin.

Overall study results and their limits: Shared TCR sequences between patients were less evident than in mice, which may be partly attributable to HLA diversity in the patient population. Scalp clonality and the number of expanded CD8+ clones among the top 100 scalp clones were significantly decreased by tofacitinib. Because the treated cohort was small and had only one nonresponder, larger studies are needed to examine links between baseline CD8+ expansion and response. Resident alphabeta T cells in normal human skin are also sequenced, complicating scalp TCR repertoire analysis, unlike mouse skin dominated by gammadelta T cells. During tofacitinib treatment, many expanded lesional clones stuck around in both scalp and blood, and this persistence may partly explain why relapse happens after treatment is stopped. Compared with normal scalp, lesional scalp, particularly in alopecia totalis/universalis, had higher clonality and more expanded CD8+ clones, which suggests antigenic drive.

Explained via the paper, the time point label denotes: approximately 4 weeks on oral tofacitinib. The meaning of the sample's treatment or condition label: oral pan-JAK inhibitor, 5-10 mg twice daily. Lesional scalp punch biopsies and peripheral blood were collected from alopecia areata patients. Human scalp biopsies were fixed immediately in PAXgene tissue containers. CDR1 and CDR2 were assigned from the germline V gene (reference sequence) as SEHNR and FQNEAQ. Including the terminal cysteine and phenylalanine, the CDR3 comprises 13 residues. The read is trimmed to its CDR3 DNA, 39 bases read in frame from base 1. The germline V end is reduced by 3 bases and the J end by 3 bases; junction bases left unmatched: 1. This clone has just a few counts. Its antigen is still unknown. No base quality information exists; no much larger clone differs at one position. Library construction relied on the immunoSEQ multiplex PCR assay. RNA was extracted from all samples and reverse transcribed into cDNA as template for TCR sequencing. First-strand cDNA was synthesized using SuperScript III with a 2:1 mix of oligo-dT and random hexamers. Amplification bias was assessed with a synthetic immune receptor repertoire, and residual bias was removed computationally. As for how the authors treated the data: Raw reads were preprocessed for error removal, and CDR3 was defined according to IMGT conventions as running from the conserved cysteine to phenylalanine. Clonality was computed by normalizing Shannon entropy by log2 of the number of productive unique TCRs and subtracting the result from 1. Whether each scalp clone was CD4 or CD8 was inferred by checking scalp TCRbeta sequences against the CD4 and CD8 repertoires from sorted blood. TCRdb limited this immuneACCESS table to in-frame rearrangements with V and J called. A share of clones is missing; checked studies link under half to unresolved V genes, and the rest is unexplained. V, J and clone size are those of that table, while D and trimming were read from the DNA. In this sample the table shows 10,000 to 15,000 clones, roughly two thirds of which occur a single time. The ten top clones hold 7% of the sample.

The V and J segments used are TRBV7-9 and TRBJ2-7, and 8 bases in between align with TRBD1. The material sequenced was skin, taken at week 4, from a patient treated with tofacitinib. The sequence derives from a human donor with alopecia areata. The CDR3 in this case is CASSLTGVYEQYF. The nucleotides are TGTGCCAGCAGCTTGACAGGGGTCTACGAGCAGTACTTC.